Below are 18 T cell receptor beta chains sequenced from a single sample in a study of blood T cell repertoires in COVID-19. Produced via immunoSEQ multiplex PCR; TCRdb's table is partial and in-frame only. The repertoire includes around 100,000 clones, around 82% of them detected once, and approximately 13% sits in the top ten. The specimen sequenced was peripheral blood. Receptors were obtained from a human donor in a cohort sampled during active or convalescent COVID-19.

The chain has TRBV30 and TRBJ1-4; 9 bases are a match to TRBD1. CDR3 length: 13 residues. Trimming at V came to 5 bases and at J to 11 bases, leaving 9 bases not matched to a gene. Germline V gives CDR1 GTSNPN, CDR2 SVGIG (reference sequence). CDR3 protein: CAWAGDRAGKLFF. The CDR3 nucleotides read TGTGCCTGGGCGGGGGACAGGGCCGGTAAACTGTTTTTT.

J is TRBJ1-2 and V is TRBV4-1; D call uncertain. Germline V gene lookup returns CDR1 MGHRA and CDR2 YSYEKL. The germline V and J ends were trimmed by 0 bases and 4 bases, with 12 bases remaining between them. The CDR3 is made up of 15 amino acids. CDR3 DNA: TGCGCCAGCAGCCAAGATAGCTCCTCGGGCTATGGCTACACCTTC. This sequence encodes CASSQDSSSGYGYTF.

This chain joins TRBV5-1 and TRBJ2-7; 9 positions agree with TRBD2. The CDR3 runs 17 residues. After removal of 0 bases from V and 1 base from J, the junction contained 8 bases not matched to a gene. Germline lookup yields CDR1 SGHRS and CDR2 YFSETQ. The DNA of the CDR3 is TGCGCCAGCAGCTTGGGGGCTAGCGGGACAGCATCCTACGAGCAGTACTTC. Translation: CASSLGASGTASYEQYF.

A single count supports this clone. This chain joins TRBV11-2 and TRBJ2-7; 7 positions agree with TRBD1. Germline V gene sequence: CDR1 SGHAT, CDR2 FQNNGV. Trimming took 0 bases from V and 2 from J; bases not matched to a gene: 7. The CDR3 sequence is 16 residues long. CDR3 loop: CASSLDRAGGTYEQYF. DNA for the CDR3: TGTGCCAGCAGCTTAGATCGGGCAGGGGGTACCTACGAGCAGTACTTC.

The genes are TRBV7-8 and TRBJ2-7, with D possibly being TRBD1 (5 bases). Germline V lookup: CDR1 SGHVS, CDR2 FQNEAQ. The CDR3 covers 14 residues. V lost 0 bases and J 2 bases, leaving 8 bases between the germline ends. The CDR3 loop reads CASSLAGRAYEQYF. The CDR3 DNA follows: TGTGCCAGCAGCTTAGCTGGCAGGGCCTACGAGCAGTACTTC.

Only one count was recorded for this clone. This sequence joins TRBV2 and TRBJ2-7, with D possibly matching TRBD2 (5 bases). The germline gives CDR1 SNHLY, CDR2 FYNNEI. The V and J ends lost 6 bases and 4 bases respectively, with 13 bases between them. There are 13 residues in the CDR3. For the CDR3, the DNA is TGTGCCAGCAGCTCCGGGATACAATACGAGCAGTACTTC. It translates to CASSSGIQYEQYF.

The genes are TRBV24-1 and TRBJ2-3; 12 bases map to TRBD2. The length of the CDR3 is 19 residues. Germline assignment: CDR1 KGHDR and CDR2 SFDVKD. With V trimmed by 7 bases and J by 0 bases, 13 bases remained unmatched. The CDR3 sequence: CATSPTSGGRSLSTDTQYF. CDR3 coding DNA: TGTGCCACCAGCCCGACTAGCGGGGGTCGGTCCCTAAGCACAGATACGCAGTATTTT.

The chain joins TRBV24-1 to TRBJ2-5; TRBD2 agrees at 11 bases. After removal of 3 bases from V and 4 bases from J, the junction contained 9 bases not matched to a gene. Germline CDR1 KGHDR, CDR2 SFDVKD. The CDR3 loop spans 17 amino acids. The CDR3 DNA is TGTGCCACCAGTGATACCGCCGGGACTAGCGGACCAGAGACCCAGTACTTC. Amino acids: CATSDTAGTSGPETQYF.

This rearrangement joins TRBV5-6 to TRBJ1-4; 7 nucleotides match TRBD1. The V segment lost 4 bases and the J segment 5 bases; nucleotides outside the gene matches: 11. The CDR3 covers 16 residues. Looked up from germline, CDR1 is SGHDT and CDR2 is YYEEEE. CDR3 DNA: TGTGCCAGCAGCCGGCGGGCTGGGACAGAGAATGAAAAACTGTTTTTT. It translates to CASSRRAGTENEKLFF.

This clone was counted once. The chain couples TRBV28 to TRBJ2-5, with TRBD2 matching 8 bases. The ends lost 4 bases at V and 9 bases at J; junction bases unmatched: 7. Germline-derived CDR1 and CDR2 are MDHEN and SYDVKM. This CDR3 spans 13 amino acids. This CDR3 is CASSYRGGWAQYF. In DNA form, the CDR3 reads TGTGCCAGCAGTTATCGCGGGGGGTGGGCCCAGTACTTC.

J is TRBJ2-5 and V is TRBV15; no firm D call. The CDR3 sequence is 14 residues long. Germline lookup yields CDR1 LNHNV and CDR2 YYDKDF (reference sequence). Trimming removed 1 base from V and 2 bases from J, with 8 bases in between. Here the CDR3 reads CATSRGGGQETQYF. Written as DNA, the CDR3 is TGTGCCACCAGCAGAGGTGGCGGACAAGAGACCCAGTACTTC.

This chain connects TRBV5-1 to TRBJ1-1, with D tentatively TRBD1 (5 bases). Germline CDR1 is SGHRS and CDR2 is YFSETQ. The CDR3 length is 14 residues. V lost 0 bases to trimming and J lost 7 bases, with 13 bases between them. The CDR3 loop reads CASSLDQGSVEAFF. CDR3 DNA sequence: TGCGCCAGCAGCTTGGATCAGGGTTCTGTTGAAGCTTTCTTT.

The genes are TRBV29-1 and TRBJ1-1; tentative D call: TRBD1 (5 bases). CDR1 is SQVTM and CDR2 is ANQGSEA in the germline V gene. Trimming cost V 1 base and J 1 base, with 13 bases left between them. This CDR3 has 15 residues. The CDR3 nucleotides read TGCAGCGTTGAAGCCCTAGGGAGGGGGAACACTGAAGCTTTCTTT. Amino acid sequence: CSVEALGRGNTEAFF.

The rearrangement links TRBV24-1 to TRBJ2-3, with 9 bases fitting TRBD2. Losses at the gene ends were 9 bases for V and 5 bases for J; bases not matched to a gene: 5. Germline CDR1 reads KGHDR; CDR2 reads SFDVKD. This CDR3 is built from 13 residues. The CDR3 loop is CATGSGGLDTQYF. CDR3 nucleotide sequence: TGTGCCACCGGGAGCGGGGGGTTAGATACGCAGTATTTT.

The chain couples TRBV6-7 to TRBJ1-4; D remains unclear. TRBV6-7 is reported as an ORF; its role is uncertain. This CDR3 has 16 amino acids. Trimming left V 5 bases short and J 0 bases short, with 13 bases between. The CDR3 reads CASSLYDCATNEKLFF. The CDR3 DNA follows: TGTGCCAGCAGTCTTTATGACTGTGCAACTAATGAAAAACTGTTTTTT.

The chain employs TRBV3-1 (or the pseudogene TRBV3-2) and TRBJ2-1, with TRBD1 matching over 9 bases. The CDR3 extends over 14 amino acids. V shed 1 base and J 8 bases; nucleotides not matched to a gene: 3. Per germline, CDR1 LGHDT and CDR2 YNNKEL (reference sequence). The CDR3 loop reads CASSQGTGGDEQFF. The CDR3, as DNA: TGTGCCAGCAGCCAAGGAACAGGGGGCGATGAGCAGTTCTTC.

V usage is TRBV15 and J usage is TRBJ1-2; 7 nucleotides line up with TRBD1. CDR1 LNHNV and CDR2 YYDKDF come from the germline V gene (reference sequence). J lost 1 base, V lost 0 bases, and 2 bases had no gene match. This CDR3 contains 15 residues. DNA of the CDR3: TGTGCCACCAGCAGAGACGGGACAGTTAACTATGGCTACACCTTC. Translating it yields CATSRDGTVNYGYTF.

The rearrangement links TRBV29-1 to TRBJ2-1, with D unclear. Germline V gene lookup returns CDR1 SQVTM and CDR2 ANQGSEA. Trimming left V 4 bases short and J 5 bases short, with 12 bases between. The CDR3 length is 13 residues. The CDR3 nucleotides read TGCAGCGTTGTGGTTACCAGTCACAATGAGCAGTTCTTC. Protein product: CSVVVTSHNEQFF.